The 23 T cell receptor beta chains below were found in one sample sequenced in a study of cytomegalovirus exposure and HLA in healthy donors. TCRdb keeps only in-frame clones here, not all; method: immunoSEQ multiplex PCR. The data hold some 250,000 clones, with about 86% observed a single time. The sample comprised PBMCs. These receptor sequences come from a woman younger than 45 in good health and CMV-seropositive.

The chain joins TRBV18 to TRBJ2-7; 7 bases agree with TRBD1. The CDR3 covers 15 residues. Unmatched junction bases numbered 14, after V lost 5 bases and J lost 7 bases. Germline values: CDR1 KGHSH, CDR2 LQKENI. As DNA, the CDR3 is TGTGCCAGCTCATCCCGGGACAGAGCTTTACGGGAGCAGTACTTC. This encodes CASSSRDRALREQYF. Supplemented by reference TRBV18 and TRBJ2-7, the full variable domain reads NAGVMQNPRHLVRRRGQEARLRCSPMKGHSHVYWYRQLPEEGLKFMVYLQKENIIDESGMPKERFSAEFPKEGPSILRIQQVVRGDSAAYFCASSSRDRALREQYFGPGTRLTVT.

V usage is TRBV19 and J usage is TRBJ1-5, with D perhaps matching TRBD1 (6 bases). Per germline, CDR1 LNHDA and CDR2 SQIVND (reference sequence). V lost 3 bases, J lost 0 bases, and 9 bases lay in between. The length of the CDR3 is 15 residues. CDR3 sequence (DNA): TGTGCCAGTAGTATCAACAGGGATAGCAATCAGCCCCAGCATTTT. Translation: CASSINRDSNQPQHF.

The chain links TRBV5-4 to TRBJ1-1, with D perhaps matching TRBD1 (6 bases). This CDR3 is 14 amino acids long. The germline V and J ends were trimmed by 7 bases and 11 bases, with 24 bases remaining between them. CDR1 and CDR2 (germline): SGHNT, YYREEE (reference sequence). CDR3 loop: CASARDTRPQTAFF. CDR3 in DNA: TGTGCCAGCGCCCGGGACACCCGGCCCCAAACCGCTTTCTTT.

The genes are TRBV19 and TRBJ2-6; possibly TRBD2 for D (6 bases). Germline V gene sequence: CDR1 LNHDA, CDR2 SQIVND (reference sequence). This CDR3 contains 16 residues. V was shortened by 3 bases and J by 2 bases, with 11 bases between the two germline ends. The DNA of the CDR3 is TGTGCCAGTAGTATCGCGGGCGGGGCTGGGGCCAACGTCCTGACTTTC. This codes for CASSIAGGAGANVLTF.

CDR3 amino acids: CASSLWGREGPGTQYF. The CDR3 DNA is TGTGCCAGCAGTTTATGGGGGCGGGAGGGCCCAGGGACCCAGTACTTC. The chain combines TRBV27 with TRBJ2-5, with 9 bases matching TRBD2. This CDR3 has 16 amino acids. CDR1 and CDR2 (germline): MNHEY, SMNVEV (reference sequence). J was trimmed by 7 bases and V by 1 base; bases with no gene match: 10.

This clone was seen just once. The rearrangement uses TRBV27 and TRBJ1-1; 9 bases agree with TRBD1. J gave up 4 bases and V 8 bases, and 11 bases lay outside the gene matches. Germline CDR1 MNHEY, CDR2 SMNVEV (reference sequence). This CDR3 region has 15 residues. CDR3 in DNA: TGTGCCAGCTCAAGCACAGGGGGCGAGTTCACTGAAGCTTTCTTT. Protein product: CASSSTGGEFTEAFF.

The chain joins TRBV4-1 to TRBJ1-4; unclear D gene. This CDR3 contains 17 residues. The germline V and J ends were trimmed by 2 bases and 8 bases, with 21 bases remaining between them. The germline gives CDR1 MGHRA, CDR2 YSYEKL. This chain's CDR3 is CASSQNLDYGGGEKLFF. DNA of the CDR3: TGCGCCAGCAGCCAAAACCTTGATTATGGTGGAGGAGAAAAACTGTTTTTT.

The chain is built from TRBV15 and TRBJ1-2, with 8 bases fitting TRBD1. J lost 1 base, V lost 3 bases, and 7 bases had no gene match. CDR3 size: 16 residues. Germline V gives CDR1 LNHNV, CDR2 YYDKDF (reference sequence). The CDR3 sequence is CATSRGETGVNYGYTF. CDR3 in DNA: TGTGCCACCAGCAGGGGGGAGACAGGGGTTAACTATGGCTACACCTTC. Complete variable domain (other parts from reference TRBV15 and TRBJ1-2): DAMVIQNPRYQVTQFGKPVTLSCSQTLNHNVMYWYQQKSSQAPKLLFHYYDKDFNNEADTPDNFQSRRPNTSFCFLDIRSPGLGDTAMYLCATSRGETGVNYGYTFGSGTRLTVV.

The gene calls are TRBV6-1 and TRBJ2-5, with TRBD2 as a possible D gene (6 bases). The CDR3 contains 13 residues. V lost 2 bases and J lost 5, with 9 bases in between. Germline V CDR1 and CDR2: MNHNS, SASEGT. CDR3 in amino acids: CASSESGRETQYF. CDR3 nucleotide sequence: TGTGCCAGCAGTGAAAGCGGGCGGGAGACCCAGTACTTC.

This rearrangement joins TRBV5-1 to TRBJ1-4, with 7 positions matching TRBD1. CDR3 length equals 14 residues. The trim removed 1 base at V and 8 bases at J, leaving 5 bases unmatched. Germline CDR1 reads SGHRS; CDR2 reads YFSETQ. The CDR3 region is CASSLIGDSEKLFF. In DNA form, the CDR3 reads TGCGCCAGCAGCTTGATAGGGGACAGCGAAAAACTGTTTTTT.

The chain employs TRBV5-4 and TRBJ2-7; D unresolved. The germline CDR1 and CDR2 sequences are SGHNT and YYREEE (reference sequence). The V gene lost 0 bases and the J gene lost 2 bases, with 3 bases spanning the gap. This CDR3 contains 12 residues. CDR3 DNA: TGTGCCAGCAGCTTGGAGCCCTACGAGCAGTACTTC. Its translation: CASSLEPYEQYF.

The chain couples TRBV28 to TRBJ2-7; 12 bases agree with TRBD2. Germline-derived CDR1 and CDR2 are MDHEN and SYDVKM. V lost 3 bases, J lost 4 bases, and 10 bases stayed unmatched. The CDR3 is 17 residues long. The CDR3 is CASSLSLAGGPRYEQYF. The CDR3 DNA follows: TGTGCCAGCAGTTTGAGTCTAGCGGGAGGGCCAAGGTACGAGCAGTACTTC. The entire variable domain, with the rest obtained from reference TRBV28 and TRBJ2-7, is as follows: DVKVTQSSRYLVKRTGEKVFLECVQDMDHENMFWYRQDPGLGLRLIYFSYDVKMKEKGDIPEGYSVSREKKERFSLILESASTNQTSMYLCASSLSLAGGPRYEQYFGPGTRLTVT.

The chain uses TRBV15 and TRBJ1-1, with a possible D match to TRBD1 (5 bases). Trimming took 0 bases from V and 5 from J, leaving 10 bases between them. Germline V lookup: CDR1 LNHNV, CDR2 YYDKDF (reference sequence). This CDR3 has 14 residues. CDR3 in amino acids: CATSRDQGITEAFF. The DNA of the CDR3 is TGTGCCACCAGCAGAGATCAGGGTATAACTGAAGCTTTCTTT. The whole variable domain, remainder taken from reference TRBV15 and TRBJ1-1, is DAMVIQNPRYQVTQFGKPVTLSCSQTLNHNVMYWYQQKSSQAPKLLFHYYDKDFNNEADTPDNFQSRRPNTSFCFLDIRSPGLGDTAMYLCATSRDQGITEAFFGQGTRLTVV.

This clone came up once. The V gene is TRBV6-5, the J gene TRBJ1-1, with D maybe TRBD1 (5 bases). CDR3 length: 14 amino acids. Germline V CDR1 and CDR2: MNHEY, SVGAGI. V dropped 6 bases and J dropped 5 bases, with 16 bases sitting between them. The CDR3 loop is CASRETRAGTEAFF. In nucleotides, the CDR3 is TGTGCCAGCAGGGAAACCAGGGCTGGGACTGAAGCTTTCTTT.

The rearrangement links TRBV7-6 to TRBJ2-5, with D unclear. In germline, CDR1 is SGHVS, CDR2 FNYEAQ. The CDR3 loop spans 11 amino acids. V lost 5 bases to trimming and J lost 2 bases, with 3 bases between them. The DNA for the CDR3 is TGTGCCAGCAGCCCGCAAGAGACCCAGTACTTC. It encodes CASSPQETQYF.

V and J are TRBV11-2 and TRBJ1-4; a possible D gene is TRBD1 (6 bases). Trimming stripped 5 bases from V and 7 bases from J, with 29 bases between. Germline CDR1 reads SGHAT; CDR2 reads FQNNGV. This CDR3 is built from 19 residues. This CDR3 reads CASSHGVKKFGGLSEKLFF. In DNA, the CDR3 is TGTGCCAGCAGCCACGGGGTGAAAAAGTTTGGGGGCTTGAGTGAAAAACTGTTTTTT.

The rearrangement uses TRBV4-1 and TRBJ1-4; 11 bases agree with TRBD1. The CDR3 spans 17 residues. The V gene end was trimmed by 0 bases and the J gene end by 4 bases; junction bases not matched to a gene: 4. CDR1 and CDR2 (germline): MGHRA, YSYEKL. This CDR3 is CASSQDLGQGGNEKLFF. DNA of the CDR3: TGCGCCAGCAGCCAAGATTTGGGACAGGGGGGTAATGAAAAACTGTTTTTT.

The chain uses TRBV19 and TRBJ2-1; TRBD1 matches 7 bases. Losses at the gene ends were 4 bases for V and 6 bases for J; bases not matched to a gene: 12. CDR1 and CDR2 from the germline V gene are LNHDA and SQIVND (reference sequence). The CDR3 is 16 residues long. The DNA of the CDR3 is TGTGCCAGTAGTACCCGACAGGGCCTCCTCGCCAATGAGCAGTTCTTC. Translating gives CASSTRQGLLANEQFF.

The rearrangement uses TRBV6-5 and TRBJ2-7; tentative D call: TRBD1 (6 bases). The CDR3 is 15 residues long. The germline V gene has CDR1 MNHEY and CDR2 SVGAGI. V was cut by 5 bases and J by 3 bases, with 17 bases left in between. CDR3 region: CASSRRQDISYEQYF. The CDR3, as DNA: TGTGCCAGCAGTAGAAGACAGGACATTAGCTACGAGCAGTACTTC.

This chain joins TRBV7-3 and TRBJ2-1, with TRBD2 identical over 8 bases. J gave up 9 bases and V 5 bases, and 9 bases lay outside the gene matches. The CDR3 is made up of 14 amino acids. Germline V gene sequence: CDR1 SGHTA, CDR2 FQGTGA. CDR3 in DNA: TGTGCCAGCAGCCCGAGGACTAGCCTCGGTGAGCAGTTCTTC. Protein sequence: CASSPRTSLGEQFF.

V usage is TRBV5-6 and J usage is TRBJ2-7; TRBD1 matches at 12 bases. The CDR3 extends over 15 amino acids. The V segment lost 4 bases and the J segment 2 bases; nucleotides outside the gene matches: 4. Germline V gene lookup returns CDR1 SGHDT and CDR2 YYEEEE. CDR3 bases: TGTGCCAGCAGCCGAGGGACAGGGGGCCCCTACGAGCAGTACTTC. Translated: CASSRGTGGPYEQYF. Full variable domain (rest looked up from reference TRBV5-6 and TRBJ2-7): DAGVTQSPTHLIKTRGQQVTLRCSPKSGHDTVSWYQQALGQGPQFIFQYYEEEERQRGNFPDRFSGHQFPNYSSELNVNALLLGDSALYLCASSRGTGGPYEQYFGPGTRLTVT.

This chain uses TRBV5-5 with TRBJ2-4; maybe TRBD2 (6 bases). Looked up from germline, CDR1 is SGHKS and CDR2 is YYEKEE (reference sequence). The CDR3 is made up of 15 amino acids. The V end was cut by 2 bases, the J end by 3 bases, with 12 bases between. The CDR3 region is CASSFDGGGKNIQYF. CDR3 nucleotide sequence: TGTGCCAGCAGCTTTGACGGGGGAGGCAAAAACATTCAGTACTTC.

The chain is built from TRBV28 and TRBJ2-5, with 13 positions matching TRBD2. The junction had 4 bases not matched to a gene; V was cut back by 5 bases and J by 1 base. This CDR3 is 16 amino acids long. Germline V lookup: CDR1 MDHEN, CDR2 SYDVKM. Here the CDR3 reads CASSPGLAGAQETQYF. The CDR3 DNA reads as TGTGCCAGCAGTCCCGGACTAGCGGGAGCCCAAGAGACCCAGTACTTC.